Listed below are T cell receptor beta chains from one sample, sequenced in a study of blood T cells in healthy people across ages. Using its own MiXCR run on the 5' RACE reads, TCRdb lists one record per CDR3 protein. In the table there are hundreds of thousands of distinct CDR3 sequences, roughly 20% of which are singletons. The sequenced material came from blood. These receptors were taken from a man between 65 and 85 years old in good health. CDR3s include the opening cysteine and the closing phenylalanine or tryptophan. The order of the fields is D gene, clone size, V gene, J gene, CDR3 protein, CDR3 DNA. The D gene is left open where the match is weak. Size is omitted from some rows. Given values are once, few, many or a class for expanded clones.

.	few	TRBV5-1	TRBJ2-5	CASSLEESVQETQYF	TGCGCCAGCAGCTTGGAGGAGTCAGTCCAAGAGACCCAGTACTTC
.	few	TRBV18	TRBJ2-5	CASSGTQKETQYF	TGTGCCAGCTCCGGGACGCAAAAAGAGACCCAGTACTTC
.	.	TRBV20-1	TRBJ2-7	CSARIPGNEQYF	TGCAGTGCTAGGATTCCGGGGAACGAGCAGTACTTC
TRBD1	few	TRBV6-4	TRBJ1-2	CASSPGTGYYGYTF	TGTGCCAGCAGCCCCGGGACAGGTTACTATGGCTACACCTTC
TRBD1	.	TRBV7-9	TRBJ2-3	CASSSGTGPDTQYF	TGTGCCAGCAGCTCCGGGACAGGGCCAGATACGCAGTATTTT
.	.	TRBV20-1	TRBJ2-7	CSAGRDAPYEQYF	TGCAGTGCTGGCCGGGACGCCCCCTACGAGCAGTACTTC
TRBD2	.	TRBV6-2/TRBV6-3	TRBJ2-7	CASRKGLAGVYEQYF	TGTGCCAGCAGAAAGGGACTAGCGGGGGTCTACGAGCAGTACTTC
TRBD2	.	TRBV28	TRBJ2-3	CASRDLAGVTDTQYF	TGTGCCAGCAGGGACCTAGCGGGAGTAACAGATACACAGTATTTT
.	few	TRBV3-1	TRBJ1-5	CASSQGLYSNQPQHF	TGTGCCAGCAGCCAAGGATTATATAGCAATCAGCCCCAGCATTTT
.	.	TRBV20-1	TRBJ2-7	CSDAQLYEQYF	TGCAGTGACGCACAACTGTACGAGCAGTACTTC
TRBD1	.	TRBV7-3	TRBJ1-1	CASSSQGATTEAFF	TGTGCCAGCAGCTCACAGGGGGCGACGACTGAAGCTTTCTTT
TRBD2	few	TRBV12-3/TRBV12-4	TRBJ2-1	CASRERESPYNEQFF	TGTGCCAGCAGGGAGCGGGAGTCCCCCTACAATGAGCAGTTCTTC
TRBD2	.	TRBV20-1	TRBJ2-5	CSASSTSATYQETQYF	TGCAGTGCCTCCTCGACTAGCGCGACGTACCAAGAGACCCAGTACTTC
.	few	TRBV28	TRBJ2-1	CASSLMTDSSYNEQFF	TGTGCCAGCAGTTTGATGACTGATAGTTCCTACAATGAGCAGTTCTTC
.	.	TRBV20-1	TRBJ1-3	CSASQSSGNTIYF	TGCAGTGCTTCCCAGAGCTCTGGAAACACCATATATTTT
.	few	TRBV6-6	TRBJ2-4	CASSFDFKNIQYF	TGTGCCAGCAGTTTTGATTTCAAAAACATTCAGTACTTC
TRBD2	.	TRBV9	TRBJ2-3	CASSVGKTGGPTDTQYF	TGTGCCAGCAGCGTAGGGAAGACGGGAGGGCCCACAGATACGCAGTATTTT
.	.	TRBV29-1	TRBJ2-6	CSVYSSGANVLTF	TGCAGCGTCTATTCTTCTGGGGCCAACGTCCTGACTTTC
TRBD2	few	TRBV11-2	TRBJ2-1	CASSSLAGLNEQFF	TGTGCCAGCAGCTCCCTAGCGGGACTCAATGAGCAGTTCTTC
.	few	TRBV20-1	TRBJ2-1	CSARLEGLTYNEQFF	TGCAGTGCCCGGTTGGAGGGCCTTACATACAATGAGCAGTTCTTC
.	.	TRBV5-1	TRBJ2-7	CASSPGVGEQYF	TGCGCCAGCAGCCCCGGCGTCGGCGAGCAGTACTTC
TRBD1	.	TRBV4-3	TRBJ1-4	CASSQDTGTGGEKLFF	TGCGCCAGCAGCCAAGATACGGGGACAGGGGGCGAAAAACTGTTTTTT
.	many	TRBV5-1	TRBJ2-1	CASSLGSANDEQFF	TGCGCCAGCAGCTTGGGGTCAGCAAACGATGAGCAGTTCTTC
.	few	TRBV19	TRBJ1-1	CASRRNSVNTEAFF	TGTGCCAGTAGACGGAATTCGGTGAACACTGAAGCTTTCTTT
TRBD2	.	TRBV20-1	TRBJ2-3	CSARDHGRAADTQYF	TGCAGTGCTAGAGACCACGGGAGGGCCGCGGATACGCAGTATTTT
.	few	TRBV4-2	TRBJ2-7	CASSQGRGIEQYF	TGTGCCAGCAGCCAGGGGCGAGGGATTGAGCAGTACTTC
.	.	TRBV19	TRBJ2-4	CASSIGPGKNIQYF	TGTGCCAGTAGTATAGGGCCCGGAAAAAACATTCAGTACTTC
.	few	TRBV6-1	TRBJ2-2	CASHDQARVTGELFF	TGTGCCAGCCACGATCAGGCCAGGGTCACCGGGGAGCTGTTTTTT